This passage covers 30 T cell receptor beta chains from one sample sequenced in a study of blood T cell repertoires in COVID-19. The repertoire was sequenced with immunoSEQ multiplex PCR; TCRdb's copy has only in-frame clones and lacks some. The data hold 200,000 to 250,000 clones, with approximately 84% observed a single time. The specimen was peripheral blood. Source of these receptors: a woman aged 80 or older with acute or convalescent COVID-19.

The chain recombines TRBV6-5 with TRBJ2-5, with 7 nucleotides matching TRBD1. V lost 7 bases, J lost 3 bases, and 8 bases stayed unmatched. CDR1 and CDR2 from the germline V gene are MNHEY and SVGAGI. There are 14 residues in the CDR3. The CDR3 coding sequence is TGTGCCAGCACTCCCGCCAGGGGGAAAGAGACCCAGTACTTC. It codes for CASTPARGKETQYF.

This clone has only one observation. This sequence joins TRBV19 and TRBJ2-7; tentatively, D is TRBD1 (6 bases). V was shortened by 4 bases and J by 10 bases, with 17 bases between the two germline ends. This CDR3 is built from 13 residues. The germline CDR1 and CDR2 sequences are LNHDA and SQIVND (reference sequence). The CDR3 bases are TGTGCCAGTAGTAGTGGATATGGGGACACTCAGTACTTC. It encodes CASSSGYGDTQYF.

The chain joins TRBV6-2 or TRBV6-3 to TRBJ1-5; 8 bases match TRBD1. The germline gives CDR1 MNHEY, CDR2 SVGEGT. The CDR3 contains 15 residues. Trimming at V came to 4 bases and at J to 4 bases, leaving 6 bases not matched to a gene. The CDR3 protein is CASSWTQGGNQPQHF. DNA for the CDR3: TGTGCCAGCAGTTGGACACAGGGGGGGAATCAGCCCCAGCATTTT.

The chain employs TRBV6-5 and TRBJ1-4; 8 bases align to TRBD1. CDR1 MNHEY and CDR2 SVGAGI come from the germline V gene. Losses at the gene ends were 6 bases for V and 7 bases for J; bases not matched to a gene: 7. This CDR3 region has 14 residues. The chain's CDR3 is CASRTTGGGEKLFF. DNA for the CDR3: TGTGCCAGCAGGACAACAGGGGGGGGTGAAAAACTGTTTTTT.

The CDR3 spells CASSPQGAGDEQYF. Written as DNA, the CDR3 is TGTGCCAGCAGCCCCCAGGGGGCTGGGGACGAGCAGTACTTC. This chain connects TRBV6-6 to TRBJ2-7; 8 nucleotides agree with TRBD1. There are 14 residues in the CDR3. V lost 6 bases, J lost 5 bases, and 9 bases stayed unmatched. Germline V gives CDR1 MNHNY, CDR2 SVGAGI (reference sequence).

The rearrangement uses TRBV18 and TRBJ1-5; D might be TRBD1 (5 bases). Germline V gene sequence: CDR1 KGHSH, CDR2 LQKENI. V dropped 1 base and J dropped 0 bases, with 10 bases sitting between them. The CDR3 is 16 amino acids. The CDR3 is CASSPRQGNSNQPQHF. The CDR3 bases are TGTGCCAGCTCACCACGGCAGGGTAATAGCAATCAGCCCCAGCATTTT.

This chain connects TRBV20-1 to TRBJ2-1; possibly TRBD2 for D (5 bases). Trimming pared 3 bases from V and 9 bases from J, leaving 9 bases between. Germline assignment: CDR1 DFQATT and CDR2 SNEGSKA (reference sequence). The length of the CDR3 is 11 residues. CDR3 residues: CSASSGSEQFF. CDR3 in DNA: TGCAGTGCTAGTTCGGGGAGTGAGCAGTTCTTC.

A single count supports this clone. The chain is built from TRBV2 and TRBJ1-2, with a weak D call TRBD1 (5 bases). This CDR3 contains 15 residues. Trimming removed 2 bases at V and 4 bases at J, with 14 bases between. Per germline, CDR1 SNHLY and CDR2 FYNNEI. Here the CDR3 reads CASSESLGVRYGYTF. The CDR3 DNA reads TGTGCCAGCAGTGAATCCCTAGGGGTGCGCTATGGCTACACCTTC. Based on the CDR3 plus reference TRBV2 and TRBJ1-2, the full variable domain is EPEVTQTPSHQVTQMGQEVILRCVPISNHLYFYWYRQILGQKVEFLVSFYNNEISEKSEIFDDQFSVERPDGSNFTLKIRSTKLEDSAMYFCASSESLGVRYGYTFGSGTRLTVV.

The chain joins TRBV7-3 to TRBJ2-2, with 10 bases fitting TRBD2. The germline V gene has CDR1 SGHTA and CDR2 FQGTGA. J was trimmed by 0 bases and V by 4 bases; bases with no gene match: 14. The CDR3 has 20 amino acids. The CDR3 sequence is CASSWTTSSGRPANTGELFF. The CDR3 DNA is TGTGCCAGCAGCTGGACGACGAGTAGCGGGAGGCCCGCGAACACCGGGGAGCTGTTTTTT.

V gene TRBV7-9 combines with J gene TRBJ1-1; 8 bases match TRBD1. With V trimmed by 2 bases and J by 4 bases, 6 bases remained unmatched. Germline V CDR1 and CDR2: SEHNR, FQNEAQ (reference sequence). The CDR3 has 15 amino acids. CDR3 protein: CASSLTGQGGTEAFF. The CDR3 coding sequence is TGTGCCAGCAGCTTAACAGGACAGGGAGGCACTGAAGCTTTCTTT. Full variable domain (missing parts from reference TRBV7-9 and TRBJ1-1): DTGVSQNPRHKITKRGQNVTFRCDPISEHNRLYWYRQTLGQGPEFLTYFQNEAQLEKSRLLSDRFSAERPKGSFSTLEIQRTEQGDSAMYLCASSLTGQGGTEAFFGQGTRLTVV.

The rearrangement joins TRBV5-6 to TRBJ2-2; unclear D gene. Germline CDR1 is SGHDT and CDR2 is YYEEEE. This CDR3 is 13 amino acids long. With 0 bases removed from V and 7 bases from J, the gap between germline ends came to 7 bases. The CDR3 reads CASSLALFGELFF. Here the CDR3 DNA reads TGTGCCAGCAGCTTGGCTTTGTTCGGGGAGCTGTTTTTT.

The chain's CDR3 is CASSLAGVYNEQFF. CDR3 nucleotide sequence: TGTGCCAGCAGCTTAGCAGGAGTCTACAATGAGCAGTTCTTC. The chain has TRBV7-9 and TRBJ2-1, with D uncertain. Germline-derived CDR1 and CDR2 are SEHNR and FQNEAQ (reference sequence). V was pared by 0 bases and J by 3 bases, with 6 bases between. CDR3 length: 14 residues. The variable domain in full, completed from reference TRBV7-9 and TRBJ2-1, reads DTGVSQNPRHKITKRGQNVTFRCDPISEHNRLYWYRQTLGQGPEFLTYFQNEAQLEKSRLLSDRFSAERPKGSFSTLEIQRTEQGDSAMYLCASSLAGVYNEQFFGPGTRLTVL.

The CDR3 DNA follows: TGCAGCGTACCAAGGCAGGGTCTCATGAACACTGAAGCTTTCTTT. It yields the protein CSVPRQGLMNTEAFF. This chain links TRBV29-1 with TRBJ1-1; TRBD1 is a possible D gene (5 bases). The CDR3 runs to 15 residues. Germline V gene data show CDR1 as SQVTM and CDR2 as ANQGSEA. The germline V and J ends were trimmed by 6 bases and 0 bases, with 17 bases remaining between them.

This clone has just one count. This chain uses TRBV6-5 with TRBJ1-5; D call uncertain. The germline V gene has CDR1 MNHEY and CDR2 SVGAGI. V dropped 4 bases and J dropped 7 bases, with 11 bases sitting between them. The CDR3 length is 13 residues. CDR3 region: CASSFGPTQPQHF. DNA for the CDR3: TGTGCCAGCAGTTTCGGTCCGACACAGCCCCAGCATTTT.

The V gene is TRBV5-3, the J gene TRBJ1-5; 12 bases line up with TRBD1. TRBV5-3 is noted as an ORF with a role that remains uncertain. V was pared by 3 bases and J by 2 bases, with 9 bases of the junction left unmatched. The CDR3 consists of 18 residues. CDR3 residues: CARSSNGDRGLCNQPQHF. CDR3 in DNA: TGTGCCAGAAGCTCAAACGGGGACAGGGGGCTCTGCAATCAGCCCCAGCATTTT.

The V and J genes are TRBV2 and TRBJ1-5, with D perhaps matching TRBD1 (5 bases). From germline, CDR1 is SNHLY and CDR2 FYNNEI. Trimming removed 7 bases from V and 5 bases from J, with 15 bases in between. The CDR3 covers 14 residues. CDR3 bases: TGTGCCAGCACCACAAAGGAGGGACATCAGCCCCAGCATTTT. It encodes CASTTKEGHQPQHF.

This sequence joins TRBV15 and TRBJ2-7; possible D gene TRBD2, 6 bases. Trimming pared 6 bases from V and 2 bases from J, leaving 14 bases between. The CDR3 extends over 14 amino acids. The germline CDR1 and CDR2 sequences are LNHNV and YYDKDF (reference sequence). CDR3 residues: CATSQRAGTYEQYF. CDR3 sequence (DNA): TGTGCCACCAGTCAGCGAGCGGGTACCTACGAGCAGTACTTC.

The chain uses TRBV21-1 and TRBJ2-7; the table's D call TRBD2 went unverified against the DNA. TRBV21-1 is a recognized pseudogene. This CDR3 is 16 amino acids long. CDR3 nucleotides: TGTGCCAGCCTTGGGGGGGGCACCACCCTTGGGTCCGAGCAGTACTTC. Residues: CASLGGGTTLGSEQYF.

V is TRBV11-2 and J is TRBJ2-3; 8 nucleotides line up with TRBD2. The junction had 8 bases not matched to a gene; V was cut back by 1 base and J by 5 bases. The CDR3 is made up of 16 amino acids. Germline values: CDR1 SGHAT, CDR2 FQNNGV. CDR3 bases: TGTGCCAGCAGCTTAGTAGTAGCGGGAAAAGGAGATACGCAGTATTTT. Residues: CASSLVVAGKGDTQYF.

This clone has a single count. The CDR3 DNA follows: TGCGCCAGCAGCCCAAGACTAGCGGGCCCAGATACGCAGTATTTT. Protein product: CASSPRLAGPDTQYF. The chain recombines TRBV5-1 with TRBJ2-3, with 10 bases matching TRBD2. Germline values: CDR1 SGHRS, CDR2 YFSETQ. The CDR3 is 15 residues long. Losses at the gene ends were 4 bases for V and 4 bases for J; bases not matched to a gene: 6.

The CDR3 loop is CATGTGTNQPQHF. The CDR3 DNA follows: TGTGCGACCGGGACAGGGACAAATCAGCCCCAGCATTTT. J is TRBJ1-5 and V is TRBV10-3; 9 bases map to TRBD1. CDR1 and CDR2 (germline): ENHRY, SYGVKD. The CDR3 is 13 amino acids.

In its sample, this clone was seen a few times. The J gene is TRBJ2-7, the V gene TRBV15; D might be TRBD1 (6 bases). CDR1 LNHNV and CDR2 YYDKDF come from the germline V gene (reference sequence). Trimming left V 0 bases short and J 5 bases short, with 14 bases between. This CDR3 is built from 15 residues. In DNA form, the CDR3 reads TGTGCCACCAGCAGAGATAGCAGGGGCAGCCACGAGCAGTACTTC. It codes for CATSRDSRGSHEQYF.

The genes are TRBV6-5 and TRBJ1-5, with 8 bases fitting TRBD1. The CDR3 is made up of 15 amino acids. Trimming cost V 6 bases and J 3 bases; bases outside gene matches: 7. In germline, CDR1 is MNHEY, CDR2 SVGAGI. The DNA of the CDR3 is TGTGCCAGCAGGGACCGACAGGGGTACAATCAGCCCCAGCATTTT. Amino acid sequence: CASRDRQGYNQPQHF.

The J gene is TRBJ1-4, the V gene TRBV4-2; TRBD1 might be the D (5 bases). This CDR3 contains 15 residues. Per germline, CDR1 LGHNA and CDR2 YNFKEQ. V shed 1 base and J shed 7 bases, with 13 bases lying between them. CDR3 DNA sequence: TGTGCCAGCAGCCAAGGAGGCCAGGGTTTTGAAAAACTGTTTTTT. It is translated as CASSQGGQGFEKLFF.

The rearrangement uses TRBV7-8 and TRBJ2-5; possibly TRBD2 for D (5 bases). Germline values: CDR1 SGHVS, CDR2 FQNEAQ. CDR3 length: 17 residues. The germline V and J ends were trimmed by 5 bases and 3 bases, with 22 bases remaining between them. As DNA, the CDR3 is TGTGCCAGCAGCACAAGACCTGAGCGGAAACCGAAAGAGACCCAGTACTTC. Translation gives CASSTRPERKPKETQYF.

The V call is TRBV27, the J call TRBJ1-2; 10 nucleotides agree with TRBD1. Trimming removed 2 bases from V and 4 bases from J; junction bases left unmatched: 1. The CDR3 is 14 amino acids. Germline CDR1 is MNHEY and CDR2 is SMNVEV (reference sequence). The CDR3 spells CASSLRDRGYGYTF. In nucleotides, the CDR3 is TGTGCCAGCAGTTTACGGGACAGGGGCTATGGCTACACCTTC.

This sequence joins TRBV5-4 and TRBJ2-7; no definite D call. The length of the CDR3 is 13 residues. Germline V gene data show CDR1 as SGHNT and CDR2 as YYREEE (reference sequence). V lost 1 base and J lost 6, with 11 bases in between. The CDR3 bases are TGTGCCAGCAGCTTGTCTGGAGCTCGCGAGCAGTACTTC. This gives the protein CASSLSGAREQYF.

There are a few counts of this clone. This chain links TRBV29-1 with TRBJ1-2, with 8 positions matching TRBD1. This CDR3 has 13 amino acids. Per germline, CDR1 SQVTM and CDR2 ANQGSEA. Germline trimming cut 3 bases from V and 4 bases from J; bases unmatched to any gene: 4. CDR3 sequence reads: CSVETGVSYGYTF. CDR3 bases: TGCAGCGTTGAGACAGGGGTGTCCTATGGCTACACCTTC.

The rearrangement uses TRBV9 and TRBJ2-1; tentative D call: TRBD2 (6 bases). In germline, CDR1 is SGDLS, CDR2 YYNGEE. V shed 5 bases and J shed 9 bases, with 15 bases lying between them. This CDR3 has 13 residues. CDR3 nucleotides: TGTGCCAGCAGTAGCGGTACCGTTCTTGAGCAGTTCTTC. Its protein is CASSSGTVLEQFF. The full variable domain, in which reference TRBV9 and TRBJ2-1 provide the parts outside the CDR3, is DSGVTQTPKHLITATGQRVTLRCSPRSGDLSVYWYQQSLDQGLQFLIQYYNGEERAKGNILERFSAQQFPDLHSELNLSSLELGDSALYFCASSSGTVLEQFFGPGTRLTVL.

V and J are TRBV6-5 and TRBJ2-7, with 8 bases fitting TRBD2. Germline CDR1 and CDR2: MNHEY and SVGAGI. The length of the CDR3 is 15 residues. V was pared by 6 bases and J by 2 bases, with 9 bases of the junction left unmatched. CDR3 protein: CASRARAGVTYEQYF. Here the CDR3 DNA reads TGTGCCAGCAGGGCCAGAGCGGGAGTGACCTACGAGCAGTACTTC.